A single sample is the source of the 12 T cell receptor beta chains below, sequenced in a study of cytomegalovirus exposure and HLA in healthy donors. PCR primers comprised 60 Vbeta and 13 Jbeta primers. The assay was immunoSEQ multiplex PCR, and TCRdb's table has in-frame clones only and misses some. The data show around 61,000 clones, roughly 80% seen once. Input material: PBMCs. The receptors come from a man in his forties in good health and CMV-seronegative.

The chain combines TRBV21-1 with TRBJ2-7; the DNA was not used to check the table's D call, TRBD1. TRBV21-1 is tagged as a pseudogene. The CDR3 runs 15 residues. This chain's CDR3 is CASRSTRQGAHEQYF. The CDR3, as DNA: TGTGCCAGCAGATCTACCCGACAGGGAGCCCACGAGCAGTACTTC.

The rearrangement links TRBV29-1 to TRBJ2-5, with D possibly matching TRBD2 (6 bases). CDR1 is SQVTM and CDR2 is ANQGSEA in the germline V gene. V dropped 7 bases and J dropped 5 bases, with 17 bases sitting between them. The CDR3 runs to 13 residues. DNA for the CDR3: TGCAGCGCTGGGCTTCGTGGGAGGGAGACCCAGTACTTC. This translates into CSAGLRGRETQYF.

The sample holds a few counts of this clone. The CDR3 DNA follows: TGTGCCAGCAGCAAAGATCGGTGGGGGCCCCCCTACAATGAGCAGTTCTTC. It translates to CASSKDRWGPPYNEQFF. The chain links TRBV21-1 to TRBJ2-1; TRBD1 reflects the table's D call only, with no check against the DNA. TRBV21-1 is a listed pseudogene. The CDR3 totals 17 residues.

This chain joins TRBV10-3 and TRBJ2-2; a possible D gene is TRBD1 (5 bases). The germline gives CDR1 ENHRY, CDR2 SYGVKD. CDR3 size: 16 residues. Trimming removed 6 bases from V and 2 bases from J, with 16 bases in between. As DNA, the CDR3 is TGTGCCATCAGGAGTGGTTGGCAGGGTAACACCGGGGAGCTGTTTTTT. Amino acid sequence: CAIRSGWQGNTGELFF.

V is TRBV11-2 and J is TRBJ2-7; no definite D call. Germline-derived CDR1 and CDR2 are SGHAT and FQNNGV. V shed 5 bases and J shed 0 bases, with 26 bases lying between them. CDR3 length: 19 residues. CDR3 coding DNA: TGTGCCAGCAGCAAGTTACGAAAACATGGGTCGGAGAGCTCCTACGAGCAGTACTTC. Translated: CASSKLRKHGSESSYEQYF.

The J gene is TRBJ2-7, the V gene TRBV10-3; TRBD1 aligns across 10 bases. The germline V gene encodes CDR1 ENHRY and CDR2 SYGVKD. V was clipped by 4 bases and J by 2 bases; unmatched bases: 2. This CDR3 has 14 residues. The DNA of the CDR3 is TGTGCCATCAGTGCCGGGACAGGGGCCTACGAGCAGTACTTC. Translation gives CAISAGTGAYEQYF.

The rearrangement joins TRBV19 to TRBJ2-1, with TRBD2 identical over 13 bases. The length of the CDR3 is 16 residues. The trim removed 1 base at V and 7 bases at J, leaving 4 bases unmatched. CDR1 is LNHDA and CDR2 is SQIVND in the germline V gene (reference sequence). The CDR3 sequence: CASSIVTSGGRNEQFF. In DNA form, the CDR3 reads TGTGCCAGTAGTATAGTGACTAGCGGGGGGAGGAATGAGCAGTTCTTC.

J is TRBJ2-5 and V is TRBV5-8, with D perhaps matching TRBD1 (5 bases). Germline loops: CDR1 SGHTS, CDR2 YDEGEE. The CDR3 runs 16 residues. The ends were cut back, 0 bases at V and 0 bases at J, with 12 bases in the middle. CDR3 coding DNA: TGTGCCAGCAGCTTGGGGGGCAGTCTAAACCAAGAGACCCAGTACTTC. The encoded protein is CASSLGGSLNQETQYF.

This rearrangement joins TRBV21-1 to TRBJ1-1; the table's D call, TRBD1, has no DNA check behind it. TRBV21-1 corresponds to a pseudogene. The CDR3 is 14 amino acids. The CDR3 DNA reads TGTGCCAGACTTCCGGGACAGAAAACGGACTTGGCTTTCTTT. Protein product: CARLPGQKTDLAFF.

J is TRBJ2-7 and V is TRBV28; a possible D gene is TRBD2 (5 bases). In germline, CDR1 is MDHEN, CDR2 SYDVKM. The CDR3 covers 11 residues. The germline V and J ends were trimmed by 7 bases and 4 bases, with 8 bases remaining between them. The CDR3 loop reads CASIEGYEQYF. CDR3 nucleotides: TGTGCCAGCATTGAGGGATACGAGCAGTACTTC.

The chain carries TRBV7-9 and TRBJ1-1; TRBD1 aligns across 10 bases. Germline V gene lookup returns CDR1 SEHNR and CDR2 FQNEAQ (reference sequence). The CDR3 sequence is 15 residues long. V dropped 4 bases and J dropped 4; count of bases not matched to a gene: 6. The CDR3 loop reads CASSSGQGLGTEAFF. CDR3 nucleotide sequence: TGTGCCAGCAGCTCGGGACAGGGGTTAGGCACTGAAGCTTTCTTT.

Written as DNA, the CDR3 is TGTGCCAGCAGTTTATGGGGGCGCGGAAACACCATATATTTT. Protein: CASSLWGRGNTIYF. This chain uses TRBV28 with TRBJ1-3; possibly TRBD1 for D (5 bases). CDR1 is MDHEN, CDR2 SYDVKM, per germline. This CDR3 spans 14 amino acids. Trimming pared 0 bases from V and 4 bases from J, leaving 7 bases between.